These 3 T cell receptor beta chains came from one sample sequenced in a study of shared clonotypes between healthy human individuals (dated by TCRdb to 2018 to 2020). The method behind the library was the immunoSEQ multiplex PCR assay. Not all clones reach the TCRdb copy of this immuneACCESS table, which keeps in-frame sequences only. Checked studies attribute under half of the gap to unresolved V genes and leave the rest unexplained. Across this sample there are a few hundred thousand clones, with over 50% seen only once. The ten largest account for over 8.5% of the sample. Sequencing was done on a sample of memory CD4+ T cells sorted from blood. This specimen's cell subset or site label, interpreted: CD45RA-negative fraction. The source is a man under 40 in good health.

This clone appeared a single time. The chain employs TRBV5-6 and TRBJ1-2; the D gene is possibly TRBD1 (5 bases). The CDR3 is 17 amino acids. Germline-derived CDR1 and CDR2 are SGHDT and YYEEEE. Deletions cut 0 bases from V and 1 base from J, with 16 bases between. In DNA, the CDR3 is TGTGCCAGCAGCTTGGTGCAGAACCGGGACCTTAACTATGGCTACACCTTC. Protein product: CASSLVQNRDLNYGYTF. Full variable domain (missing parts from reference TRBV5-6 and TRBJ1-2): DAGVTQSPTHLIKTRGQQVTLRCSPKSGHDTVSWYQQALGQGPQFIFQYYEEEERQRGNFPDRFSGHQFPNYSSELNVNALLLGDSALYLCASSLVQNRDLNYGYTFGSGTRLTVV.

V usage is TRBV6-6 and J usage is TRBJ1-1; 8 bases match TRBD1. CDR3 size: 16 residues. J gave up 0 bases and V 6 bases, and 9 bases lay outside the gene matches. Germline CDR1 reads MNHNY; CDR2 reads SVGAGI (reference sequence). The CDR3, as DNA: TGTGCCAGCAGCCCCGGGACAGGCAATTTGAACACTGAAGCTTTCTTT. This encodes CASSPGTGNLNTEAFF.

The chain uses TRBV28 and TRBJ2-7; 12 bases agree with TRBD2. The length of the CDR3 is 14 residues. The germline gives CDR1 MDHEN, CDR2 SYDVKM. The junction had 2 bases not matched to a gene; V was cut back by 6 bases and J by 2 bases. CDR3 DNA: TGTGCCAGCAGAACTAGCGGGAGGACCTACGAGCAGTACTTC. Translated: CASRTSGRTYEQYF.